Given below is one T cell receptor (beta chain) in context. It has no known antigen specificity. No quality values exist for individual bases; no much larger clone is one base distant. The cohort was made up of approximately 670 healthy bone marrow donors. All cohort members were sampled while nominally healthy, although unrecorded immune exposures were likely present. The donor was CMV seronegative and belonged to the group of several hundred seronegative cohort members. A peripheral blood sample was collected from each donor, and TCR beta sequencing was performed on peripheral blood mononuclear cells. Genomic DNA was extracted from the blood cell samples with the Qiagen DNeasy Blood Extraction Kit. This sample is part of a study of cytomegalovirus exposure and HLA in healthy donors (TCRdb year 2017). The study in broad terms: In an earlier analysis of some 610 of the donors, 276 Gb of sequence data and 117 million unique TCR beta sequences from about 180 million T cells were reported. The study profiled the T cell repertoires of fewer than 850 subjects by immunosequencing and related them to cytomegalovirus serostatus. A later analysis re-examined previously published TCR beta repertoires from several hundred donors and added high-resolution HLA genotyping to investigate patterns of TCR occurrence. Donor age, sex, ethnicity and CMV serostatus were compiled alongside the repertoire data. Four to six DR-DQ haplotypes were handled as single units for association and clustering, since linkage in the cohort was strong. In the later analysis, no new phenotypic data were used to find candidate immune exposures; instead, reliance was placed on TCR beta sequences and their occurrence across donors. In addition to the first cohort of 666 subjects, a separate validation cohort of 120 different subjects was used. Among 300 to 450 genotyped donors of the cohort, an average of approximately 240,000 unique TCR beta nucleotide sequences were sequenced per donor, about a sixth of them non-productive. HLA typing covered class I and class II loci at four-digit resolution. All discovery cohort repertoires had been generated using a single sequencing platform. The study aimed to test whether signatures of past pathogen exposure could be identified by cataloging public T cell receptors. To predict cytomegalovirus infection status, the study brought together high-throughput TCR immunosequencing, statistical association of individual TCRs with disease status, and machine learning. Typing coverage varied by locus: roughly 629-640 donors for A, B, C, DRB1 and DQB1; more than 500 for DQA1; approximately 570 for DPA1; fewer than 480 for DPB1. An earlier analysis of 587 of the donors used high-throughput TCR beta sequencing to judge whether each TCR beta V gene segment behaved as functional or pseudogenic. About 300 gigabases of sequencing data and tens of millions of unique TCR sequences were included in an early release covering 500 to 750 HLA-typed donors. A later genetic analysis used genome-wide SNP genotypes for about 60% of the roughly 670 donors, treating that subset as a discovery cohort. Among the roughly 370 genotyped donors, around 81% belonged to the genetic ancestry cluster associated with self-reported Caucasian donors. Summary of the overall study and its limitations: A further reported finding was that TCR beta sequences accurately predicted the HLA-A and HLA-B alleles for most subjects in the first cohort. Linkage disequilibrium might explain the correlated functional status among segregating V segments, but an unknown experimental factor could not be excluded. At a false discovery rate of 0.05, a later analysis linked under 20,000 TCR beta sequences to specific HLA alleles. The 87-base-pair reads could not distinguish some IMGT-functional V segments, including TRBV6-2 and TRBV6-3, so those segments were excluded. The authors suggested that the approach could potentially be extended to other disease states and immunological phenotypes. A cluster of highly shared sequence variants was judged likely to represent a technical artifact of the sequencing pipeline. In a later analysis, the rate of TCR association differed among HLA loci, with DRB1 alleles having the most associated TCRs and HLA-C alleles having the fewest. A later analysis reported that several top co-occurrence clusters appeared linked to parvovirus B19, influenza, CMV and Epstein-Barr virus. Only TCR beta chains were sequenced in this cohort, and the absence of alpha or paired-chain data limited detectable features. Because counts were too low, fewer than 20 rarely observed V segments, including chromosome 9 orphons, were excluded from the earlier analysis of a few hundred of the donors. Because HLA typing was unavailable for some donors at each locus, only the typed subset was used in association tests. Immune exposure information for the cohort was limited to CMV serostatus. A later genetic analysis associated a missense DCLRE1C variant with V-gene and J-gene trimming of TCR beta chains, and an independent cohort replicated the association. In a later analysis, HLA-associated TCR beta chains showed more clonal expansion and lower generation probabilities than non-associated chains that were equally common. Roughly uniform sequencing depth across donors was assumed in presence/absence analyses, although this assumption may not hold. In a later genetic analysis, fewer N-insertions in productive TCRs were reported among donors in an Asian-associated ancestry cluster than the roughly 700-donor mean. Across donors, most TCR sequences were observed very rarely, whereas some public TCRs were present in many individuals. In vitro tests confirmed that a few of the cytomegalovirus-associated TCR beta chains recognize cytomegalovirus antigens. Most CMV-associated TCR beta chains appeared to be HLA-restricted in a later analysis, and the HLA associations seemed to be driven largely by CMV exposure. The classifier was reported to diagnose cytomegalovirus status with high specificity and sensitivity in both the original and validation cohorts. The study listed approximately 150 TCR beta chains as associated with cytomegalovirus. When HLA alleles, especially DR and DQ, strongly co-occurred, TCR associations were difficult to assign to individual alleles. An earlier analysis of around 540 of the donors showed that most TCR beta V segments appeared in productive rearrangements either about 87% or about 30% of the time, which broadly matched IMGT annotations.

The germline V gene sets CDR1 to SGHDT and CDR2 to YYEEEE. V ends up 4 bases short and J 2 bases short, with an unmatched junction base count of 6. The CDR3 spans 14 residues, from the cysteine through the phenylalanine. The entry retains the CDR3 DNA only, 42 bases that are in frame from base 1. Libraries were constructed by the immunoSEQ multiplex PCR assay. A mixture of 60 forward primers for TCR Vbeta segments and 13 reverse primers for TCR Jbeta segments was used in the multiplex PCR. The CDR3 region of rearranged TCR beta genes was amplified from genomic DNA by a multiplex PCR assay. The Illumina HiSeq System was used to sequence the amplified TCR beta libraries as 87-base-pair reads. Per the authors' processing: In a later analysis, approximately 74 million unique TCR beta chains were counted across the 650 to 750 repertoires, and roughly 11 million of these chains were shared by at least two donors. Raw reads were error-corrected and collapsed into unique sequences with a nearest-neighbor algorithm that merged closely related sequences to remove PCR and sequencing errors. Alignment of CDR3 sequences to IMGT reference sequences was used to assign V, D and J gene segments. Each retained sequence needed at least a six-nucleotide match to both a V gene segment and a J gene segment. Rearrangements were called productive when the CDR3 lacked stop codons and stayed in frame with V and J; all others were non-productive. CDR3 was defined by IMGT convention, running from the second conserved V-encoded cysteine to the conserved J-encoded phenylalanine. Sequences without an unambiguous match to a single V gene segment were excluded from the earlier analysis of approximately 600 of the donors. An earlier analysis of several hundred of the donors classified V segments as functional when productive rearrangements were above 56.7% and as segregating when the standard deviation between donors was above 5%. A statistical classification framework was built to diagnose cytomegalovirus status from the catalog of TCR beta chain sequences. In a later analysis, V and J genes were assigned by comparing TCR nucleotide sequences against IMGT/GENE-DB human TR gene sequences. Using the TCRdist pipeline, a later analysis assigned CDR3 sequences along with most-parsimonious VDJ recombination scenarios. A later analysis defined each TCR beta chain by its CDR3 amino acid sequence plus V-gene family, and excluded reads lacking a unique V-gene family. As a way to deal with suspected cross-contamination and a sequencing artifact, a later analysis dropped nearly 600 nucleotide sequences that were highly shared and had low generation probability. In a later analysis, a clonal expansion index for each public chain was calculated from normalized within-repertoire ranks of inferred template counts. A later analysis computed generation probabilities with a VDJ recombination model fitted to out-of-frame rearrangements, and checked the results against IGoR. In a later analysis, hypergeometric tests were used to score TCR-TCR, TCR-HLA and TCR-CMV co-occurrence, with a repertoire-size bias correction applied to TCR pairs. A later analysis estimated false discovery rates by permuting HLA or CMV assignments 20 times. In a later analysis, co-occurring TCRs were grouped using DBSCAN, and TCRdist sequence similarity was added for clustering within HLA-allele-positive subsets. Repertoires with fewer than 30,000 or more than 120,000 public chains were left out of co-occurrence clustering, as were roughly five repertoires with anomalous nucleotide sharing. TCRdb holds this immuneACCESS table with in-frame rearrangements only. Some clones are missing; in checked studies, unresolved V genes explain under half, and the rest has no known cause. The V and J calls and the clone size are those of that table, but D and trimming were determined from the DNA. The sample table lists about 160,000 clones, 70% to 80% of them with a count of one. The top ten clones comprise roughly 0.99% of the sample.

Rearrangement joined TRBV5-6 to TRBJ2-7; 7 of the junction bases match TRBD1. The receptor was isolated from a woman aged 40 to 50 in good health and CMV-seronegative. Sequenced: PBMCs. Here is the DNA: TGTGCCAGCAGCCCCCCGACAGGGACCTACGAGCAGTACTTC. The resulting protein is CASSPPTGTYEQYF.